These 32 T cell receptor beta chains were all obtained from the same sample, sequenced in a study of cytomegalovirus exposure and HLA in healthy donors. Primers included in the PCR were 60 Vbeta and 13 Jbeta primers. Repertoires were generated with immunoSEQ multiplex PCR, while TCRdb's copy carries only in-frame clones and drops some. The sample consists of around 130,000 clones, roughly three quarters of them appearing once. Sample: PBMCs. These receptors were taken from a man aged 30 to 39 in good health and CMV-seronegative.

The rearrangement links TRBV7-2 to TRBJ2-5, with 13 positions matching TRBD2. J lost 5 bases, V lost 3 bases, and 6 bases had no gene match. Per germline, CDR1 SGHTA and CDR2 FQGNSA. This CDR3 is 16 amino acids long. The CDR3 loop reads CASSLGLAGPMETQYF. The CDR3, as DNA: TGTGCCAGCAGCTTGGGACTAGCGGGGCCTATGGAGACCCAGTACTTC.

The chain couples TRBV18 to TRBJ2-7; TRBD2 matches at 8 bases. Germline CDR1 KGHSH, CDR2 LQKENI. This CDR3 is 16 amino acids long. The J segment lost 2 bases and the V segment lost 2 bases, leaving 8 bases of the junction unmatched. CDR3 loop: CASSPDGSGRPYEQYF. CDR3 sequence (DNA): TGTGCCAGCTCACCAGACGGGAGCGGGAGACCCTACGAGCAGTACTTC.

The chain joins TRBV21-1 to TRBJ2-7; TRBD1 is taken as the D call from the table, unchecked against the DNA. TRBV21-1 is termed a pseudogene. This CDR3 comprises 15 residues. CDR3 residues: CASPEQGRLLYEQYF. The CDR3 region has the DNA TGTGCCAGCCCTGAACAGGGCCGTCTTCTTTACGAGCAGTACTTC.

The CDR3 region is CASSAIAGSPDTQYF. Written as DNA, the CDR3 is TGTGCCAGTAGTGCGATAGCGGGGTCCCCAGATACGCAGTATTTT. The chain recombines TRBV19 with TRBJ2-3; TRBD2 matches 8 bases. Losses at the gene ends were 5 bases for V and 4 bases for J; bases not matched to a gene: 8. The CDR3 is 15 residues long. Germline V lookup: CDR1 LNHDA, CDR2 SQIVND (reference sequence).

V gene TRBV28 combines with J gene TRBJ1-2; D is undetermined. This CDR3 has 13 amino acids. Germline-derived CDR1 and CDR2 are MDHEN and SYDVKM. The ends were cut back, 1 base at V and 1 base at J, with 4 bases in the middle. CDR3: CASSLSVNYGYTF. CDR3 nucleotides: TGTGCCAGCAGTTTATCGGTTAACTATGGCTACACCTTC.

V gene TRBV6-1 combines with J gene TRBJ1-5, with 10 positions matching TRBD1. The CDR3 is 14 amino acids. After removal of 0 bases from V and 10 bases from J, the junction contained 3 bases not matched to a gene. From germline, CDR1 is MNHNS and CDR2 SASEGT. The CDR3 DNA sequence: TGTGCCAGCAGTGAAGCGACAGGGGGCGGACCCCAGCATTTT. It specifies CASSEATGGGPQHF.

The chain couples TRBV5-4 to TRBJ1-6, with a weak D call TRBD1 (5 bases). CDR3 length: 16 amino acids. V was clipped by 0 bases and J by 5 bases, with 12 bases between them. Germline assignment: CDR1 SGHNT and CDR2 YYREEE (reference sequence). The chain's CDR3 is CASSLEGRVHNSPLHF. CDR3 nucleotide sequence: TGTGCCAGCAGCTTGGAGGGCAGGGTTCATAATTCACCCCTCCACTTT.

The chain recombines TRBV5-1 with TRBJ1-2; D not certain. The CDR3 is 14 residues long. Trimming removed 4 bases from V and 0 bases from J, with 10 bases in between. Germline CDR1 SGHRS, CDR2 YFSETQ. The CDR3 is CASSPVVPNYGYTF. As DNA, the CDR3 is TGCGCCAGCAGCCCCGTAGTCCCTAACTATGGCTACACCTTC.

The table lists this clone with a count of one. The chain has TRBV7-2 and TRBJ1-5; maybe TRBD1 (5 bases). CDR3 size: 17 residues. Germline CDR1 reads SGHTA; CDR2 reads FQGNSA. Trimming took 1 base from V and 0 from J, leaving 13 bases between them. As DNA, the CDR3 is TGTGCCAGCAGCTTAGTTGTCGACAGATATAGCAATCAGCCCCAGCATTTT. As protein: CASSLVVDRYSNQPQHF.

V is TRBV6-4 and J is TRBJ1-1, with 9 positions matching TRBD1. From germline, CDR1 is MRHNA and CDR2 SNTAGT. The CDR3 consists of 13 residues. The ends lost 6 bases at V and 4 bases at J; junction bases unmatched: 3. Here the CDR3 reads CASSADRGTEAFF. CDR3 DNA sequence: TGTGCCAGCAGCGCGGACAGGGGCACTGAAGCTTTCTTT.

Only one count was recorded for this clone. The chain recombines TRBV4-1 with TRBJ2-7, with TRBD2 as a possible D gene (6 bases). Germline CDR1 reads MGHRA; CDR2 reads YSYEKL. CDR3 size: 19 residues. The V gene lost 4 bases and the J gene lost 7 bases, with 32 bases spanning the gap. The CDR3, as DNA: TGCGCCAGCAGCCCGCACCCGAAGCATTTGGTAGCGGATCCTCGGGAGCAGTACTTC. This encodes CASSPHPKHLVADPREQYF.

The rearrangement joins TRBV4-1 to TRBJ1-5, with TRBD1 as a possible D gene (5 bases). Per the germline V gene, CDR1 is MGHRA and CDR2 is YSYEKL. The CDR3 runs 16 residues. V lost 6 bases, J lost 3 bases, and 18 bases lay in between. The CDR3 region is CASSPSPDRNNQPQHF. The DNA for the CDR3 is TGCGCCAGCAGTCCATCTCCCGACAGAAACAATCAGCCCCAGCATTTT.

The rearrangement links TRBV9 to TRBJ2-1, with 7 bases that match TRBD2. The length of the CDR3 is 15 residues. Germline trimming cut 3 bases from V and 7 bases from J; bases unmatched to any gene: 10. Germline assignment: CDR1 SGDLS and CDR2 YYNGEE. The CDR3 reads CASSDPSGIINEQFF. The CDR3 DNA is TGTGCCAGCAGCGACCCCAGCGGGATAATAAATGAGCAGTTCTTC.

J is TRBJ1-5 and V is TRBV7-3, with 7 bases aligning to TRBD1. The CDR3 extends over 15 amino acids. CDR1 and CDR2 from the germline V gene are SGHTA and FQGTGA. With V trimmed by 5 bases and J by 6 bases, 10 bases remained unmatched. This CDR3 reads CASSATTGIVQPQHF. CDR3 in DNA: TGTGCCAGCAGCGCGACGACAGGGATCGTTCAGCCCCAGCATTTT.

V gene TRBV28 combines with J gene TRBJ2-7; the D is unclear. Germline V lookup: CDR1 MDHEN, CDR2 SYDVKM. V was clipped by 7 bases and J by 9 bases, with 22 bases between them. CDR3 length equals 14 residues. CDR3 amino acids: CASTARGSPSGQYF. The CDR3 DNA is TGTGCCAGCACTGCGAGAGGATCCCCTTCGGGGCAGTACTTC.

The chain combines TRBV7-6 with TRBJ2-7; 9 nucleotides match TRBD2. V shed 2 bases, J shed 5 bases, and the junction held 4 bases outside the gene matches. The CDR3 totals 14 residues. Germline V CDR1 and CDR2: SGHVS, FNYEAQ. The CDR3 here is CASSLSLAGNEQYF. For the CDR3, the DNA is TGTGCCAGCAGCTTATCGCTAGCGGGGAACGAGCAGTACTTC.

This sequence joins TRBV28 and TRBJ1-5, with a possible D match to TRBD1 (5 bases). CDR1 and CDR2 (germline): MDHEN, SYDVKM. The CDR3 spans 18 residues. Trimming shortened V by 3 bases and J by 5 bases, and 23 bases separated the two germline ends. The CDR3 reads CASSLYDEQGWLYQPQHF. The CDR3 DNA reads TGTGCCAGCAGTTTGTACGACGAGCAGGGTTGGTTATATCAGCCCCAGCATTTT.

The gene calls are TRBV6-5 and TRBJ2-7, with D perhaps matching TRBD1 (6 bases). V was cut by 2 bases and J by 2 bases, with 7 bases left in between. CDR1 and CDR2 from the germline V gene are MNHEY and SVGAGI. This CDR3 contains 13 residues. The CDR3 nucleotides are TGTGCCAGCAGTTACCGGGACACCTACGAGCAGTACTTC. This gives the protein CASSYRDTYEQYF.

V and J are TRBV6-5 and TRBJ2-7; weak D call: TRBD1 (8 bases). The germline V and J ends were trimmed by 6 bases and 3 bases, with 18 bases remaining between them. The CDR3 runs 15 residues. Germline V lookup: CDR1 MNHEY, CDR2 SVGAGI. In DNA, the CDR3 is TGTGCCAGCAGCTCACGAACAGGGGGGGTCTACGAGCAGTACTTC. It yields the protein CASSSRTGGVYEQYF.

The chain links TRBV27 to TRBJ2-1, with a weak D call TRBD2 (6 bases). Germline-derived CDR1 and CDR2 are MNHEY and SMNVEV (reference sequence). Trimming cost V 2 bases and J 0 bases, with 8 bases left between them. CDR3 size: 15 residues. CDR3 sequence: CASSLELASYNEQFF. For the CDR3, the DNA is TGTGCCAGCAGTTTAGAACTAGCCTCCTACAATGAGCAGTTCTTC.

The genes are TRBV11-3 and TRBJ2-7, with D possibly TRBD1 on 6 matching bases. V dropped 5 bases and J dropped 0 bases, with 14 bases sitting between them. Germline CDR1 reads SGHNT; CDR2 reads YENEEA. The CDR3 sequence is 15 residues long. This chain's CDR3 is CASSPGHTSSYEQYF. CDR3 coding DNA: TGTGCCAGCAGCCCGGGACACACGAGCTCCTACGAGCAGTACTTC.

This sequence joins TRBV19 and TRBJ2-3, with D perhaps TRBD2 (6 bases). V was pared by 5 bases and J by 2 bases, with 14 bases between. The CDR3 extends over 15 amino acids. Germline-derived CDR1 and CDR2 are LNHDA and SQIVND (reference sequence). The DNA of the CDR3 is TGTGCCAGTAGTGCCATCGGGGGTATCACAGATACGCAGTATTTT. It yields the protein CASSAIGGITDTQYF. Together with reference TRBV19 and TRBJ2-3, the CDR3 gives the full variable domain: DGGITQSPKYLFRKEGQNVTLSCEQNLNHDAMYWYRQDPGQGLRLIYYSQIVNDFQKGDIAEGYSVSREKKESFPLTVTSAQKNPTAFYLCASSAIGGITDTQYFGPGTRLTVL.

In its sample, this clone was seen a few times. The chain recombines TRBV27 with TRBJ2-1; 10 bases match TRBD2. Germline CDR1 MNHEY, CDR2 SMNVEV (reference sequence). J was trimmed by 3 bases and V by 5 bases; bases with no gene match: 10. This CDR3 contains 17 residues. CDR3 DNA: TGTGCCAGCAGTCCCCGCACCGGGACTAGCGTCTACAATGAGCAGTTCTTC. Translated: CASSPRTGTSVYNEQFF.

The rearrangement uses TRBV10-3 and TRBJ2-3; 7 bases line up with TRBD2. CDR1 is ENHRY and CDR2 is SYGVKD in the germline V gene. J was trimmed by 2 bases and V by 3 bases; bases with no gene match: 14. This CDR3 region has 18 residues. This CDR3 is CAISDYTGGIGDTDTQYF. CDR3 sequence (DNA): TGTGCCATCAGTGACTATACCGGGGGGATCGGGGACACAGATACGCAGTATTTT.

This clone was found many times. It is unclear where the CDR3 begins or ends on the DNA, so no DNA is shown, and the CDR3 is as TCRdb lists it. V usage is TRBV5-6 and J usage is TRBJ1-4; the table's TRBD1 call for D was not verified on the DNA. The CDR3 numbers 15 amino acids, ends counted. Germline V gene data show CDR1 as SGHDT and CDR2 as YYEEEE. The chain's CDR3 is CASSTFGQGNRRGFF.

The J gene is TRBJ2-5, the V gene TRBV10-3; TRBD2 agrees at 7 bases. The CDR3 covers 15 residues. After removal of 4 bases from V and 2 bases from J, the junction contained 7 bases not matched to a gene. Germline V lookup: CDR1 ENHRY, CDR2 SYGVKD. The CDR3 coding sequence is TGTGCCATCAGTGCCGCCGGGACTAAACAAGAGACCCAGTACTTC. Protein: CAISAAGTKQETQYF.

The chain recombines TRBV28 with TRBJ2-5, with D possibly TRBD2 on 6 matching bases. V dropped 6 bases and J dropped 2 bases, with 13 bases sitting between them. From germline, CDR1 is MDHEN and CDR2 SYDVKM. The CDR3 covers 14 residues. The CDR3 region is CASSERGIQETQYF. The CDR3 DNA follows: TGTGCCAGCAGCGAGCGCGGGATACAAGAGACCCAGTACTTC.

The CDR3 is CASSQGLWNQPQHF. The DNA of the CDR3 is TGTGCCAGCAGCCAGGGGTTATGGAATCAGCCCCAGCATTTT. The gene calls are TRBV2 and TRBJ1-5; TRBD1 is a possible D gene (6 bases). The V end was cut by 6 bases, the J end by 4 bases, with 13 bases between. Germline V gene sequence: CDR1 SNHLY, CDR2 FYNNEI. The CDR3 has 14 amino acids.

This sequence joins TRBV7-2 and TRBJ2-2; 8 nucleotides align to TRBD1. The trim removed 0 bases at V and 2 bases at J, leaving 2 bases unmatched. CDR1 is SGHTA, CDR2 FQGNSA, per germline. The CDR3 length is 16 residues. This chain's CDR3 is CASSLAPGGNTGELFF. CDR3 nucleotides: TGTGCCAGCAGCTTAGCGCCAGGGGGCAACACCGGGGAGCTGTTTTTT.

The chain combines TRBV4-1 with TRBJ1-1; D is unresolved. CDR1 and CDR2 (germline): MGHRA, YSYEKL. The CDR3 totals 13 residues. The V end was cut by 5 bases, the J end by 1 base, with 8 bases between. The CDR3 DNA reads as TGCGCCAGCAGCGAGTATACGAACACTGAAGCTTTCTTT. Protein sequence: CASSEYTNTEAFF.

This sequence joins TRBV6-5 and TRBJ2-7, with D tentatively TRBD1 (7 bases). Trimming took 4 bases from V and 5 from J, leaving 21 bases between them. CDR1 and CDR2 from the germline V gene are MNHEY and SVGAGI. CDR3 length equals 16 residues. CDR3 sequence (DNA): TGTGCCAGCAGTTCTAACTACCTGGAGGGGGCCAACGAGCAGTACTTC. It encodes CASSSNYLEGANEQYF.

This clone was seen more than once but under ten times. The chain has TRBV28 and TRBJ2-5, with 12 bases that match TRBD2. The CDR3 has 16 amino acids. V lost 6 bases to trimming and J lost 3 bases; unmatched junction nucleotides: 8. Germline V gene lookup returns CDR1 MDHEN and CDR2 SYDVKM. CDR3 DNA sequence: TGTGCCAGCAGCTCCCTAGCGGGAGGGCCTAAAGAGACCCAGTACTTC. As protein: CASSSLAGGPKETQYF.